The 22 T cell receptor beta chains below come from one sample, sequenced in a study of blood T cells in healthy people across ages (dated by TCRdb to 2015 to 2017). Library preparation employed 5' RACE. Reads for this sample came from an Illumina HiSeq 2500. A second PCR of roughly 7 to 12 cycles was run with a J-beta primer mix and a sample-barcoded 5' primer. The raw public data were reprocessed by TCRdb itself: fastp quality trimming at Q25, MiXCR clonotype calling, in-frame beta chains only. Duplicate CDR3 protein sequences are folded into a single record with the most common DNA and genes. The sample table shows 760,000 or so distinct CDR3 sequences, and around 25% are seen once. 8% to 10% of the sample goes to the ten largest clones. This sample was shared with a second study, whose subject was T cells of mothers and their children.

The source material was blood. All receptors derive from a boy between 10 and 17 years old in good health.

The DNA of the CDR3 is TGTGCCAGCAGCTCACTGGGGGTCGAGCAGTACTTC. Translating gives CASSSLGVEQYF. J is TRBJ2-7 and V is TRBV7-2; D is perhaps TRBD1 or TRBD2 (5 bases each). V was trimmed by 4 bases and J by 6 bases, leaving 10 bases between them. The CDR3 consists of 12 residues. Germline-derived CDR1 and CDR2 are SGHTA and FQGNSA.

The J gene is TRBJ2-5, the V gene TRBV7-2, with D tentatively TRBD2 (5 bases). Germline V gene sequence: CDR1 SGHTA, CDR2 FQGNSA. V lost 7 bases, J lost 4 bases, and 16 bases lay in between. This CDR3 comprises 14 residues. DNA for the CDR3: TGTGCCAGCACCCCAGAGGGTGGTCGAGAGACCCAGTACTTC. Protein sequence: CASTPEGGRETQYF.

This clonotype was seen more than once but under ten times. The V gene is TRBV7-9, the J gene TRBJ1-1; D is uncertain. The CDR3 spans 16 residues. CDR1 is SEHNR, CDR2 FQNEAQ, per germline (reference sequence). Trimming pared 5 bases from V and 1 base from J, leaving 17 bases between. CDR3 amino acids: CASSPTLGGRNTEAFF. As DNA, the CDR3 is TGTGCCAGCAGCCCTACCCTGGGAGGCAGGAACACTGAAGCTTTCTTT. Together with reference TRBV7-9 and TRBJ1-1, the CDR3 gives the full variable domain: DTGVSQNPRHKITKRGQNVTFRCDPISEHNRLYWYRQTLGQGPEFLTYFQNEAQLEKSRLLSDRFSAERPKGSFSTLEIQRTEQGDSAMYLCASSPTLGGRNTEAFFGQGTRLTVV.

This clonotype turned up a few times. The V and J genes are TRBV7-9 and TRBJ1-4; D might be TRBD1 (6 bases). The germline gives CDR1 SEHNR, CDR2 FQNEAQ (reference sequence). There are 15 residues in the CDR3. Trimming left V 5 bases short and J 10 bases short, with 20 bases between. DNA of the CDR3: TGTGCCAGCAGCGGAGGCCGGGGCGAAGGGGGAAAACTGTTTTTT. It encodes CASSGGRGEGGKLFF.

Regarding this clonotype: Compared with germline, one end of the junction differs, possibly owing to a read error. The chain employs TRBV29-1 and TRBJ2-7; no reliable D call. The germline V gene encodes CDR1 SQVTM and CDR2 ANQGSEA. The CDR3 runs 12 residues. The CDR3, as DNA: TGCAGCGTTGCCCTCTCTCACTACGAACAGTACTTC. This sequence encodes CSVALSHYEQYF.

In this sample, this clonotype turned up a few times. V usage is TRBV5-5 and J usage is TRBJ2-2; weak D call: TRBD2 (5 bases). The CDR3 length is 14 residues. The germline V gene encodes CDR1 SGHKS and CDR2 YYEKEE (reference sequence). Between the trimmed V and J ends, which lost 5 bases and 4 bases, there was a span of 12 bases. The CDR3 loop is CASRPRGGTGELFF. The CDR3 region has the DNA TGTGCCAGCAGGCCTCGAGGAGGCACCGGGGAGCTGTTTTTT.

The chain carries TRBV18 and TRBJ1-1; D gene ambiguous. V lost 3 bases and J lost 0, with 17 bases in between. The CDR3 consists of 17 residues. From germline, CDR1 is KGHSH and CDR2 LQKENI. The CDR3 DNA reads as TGTGCCAGCTCACCTTCTACTAGCGGATACATGAACACTGAAGCTTTCTTT. Protein product: CASSPSTSGYMNTEAFF.

The chain uses TRBV7-9 and TRBJ2-5, with no clear D. The last part of the DNA fits TRBJ2-7 better; the J call may be wrong. CDR1 SEHNR and CDR2 FQNEAQ come from the germline V gene (reference sequence). This CDR3 is built from 13 residues. The CDR3 nucleotides are TGTGCCAGCAGCTTAATAGACACCTACGAGCAGTACTTC. Encoded protein: CASSLIDTYEQYF.

The J gene is TRBJ2-5, the V gene TRBV29-1, with TRBD1 matching over 9 bases. With the DNA end fitting TRBJ2-7 better, the J assignment may be wrong. The CDR3 has 14 residues. Per germline, CDR1 SQVTM and CDR2 ANQGSEA. For the CDR3, the DNA is TGCAGCGTCGAGACCGGGACAGGGTCCTACGAGCAGTACTTC. Translated, it gives CSVETGTGSYEQYF.

This clonotype has more than one count but fewer than ten. The chain carries TRBV20-1 and TRBJ1-4; no firm D call. CDR1 is DFQATT, CDR2 SNEGSKA, per germline (reference sequence). The CDR3 has 11 residues. V was trimmed by 5 bases and J by 7 bases, leaving 8 bases between them. This CDR3 is CSAAGVEKLFF. The CDR3 nucleotides are TGCAGTGCTGCTGGGGTTGAAAAACTGTTTTTT.

This clonotype was picked up a small number of times. V gene TRBV20-1 combines with J gene TRBJ2-5; no clear D. From germline, CDR1 is DFQATT and CDR2 SNEGSKA (reference sequence). Trimming took 6 bases from V and 2 from J, leaving 13 bases between them. This CDR3 has 13 residues. CDR3 protein: CSAPDGVQETQYF. The CDR3 DNA is TGCAGTGCCCCGGACGGAGTACAAGAGACCCAGTACTTC.

The V and J genes are TRBV9 and TRBJ2-4; D possibly corresponds to TRBD1 (5 bases). This CDR3 is built from 15 residues. CDR1 and CDR2 from the germline V gene are SGDLS and YYNGEE. Trimming pared 4 bases from V and 0 bases from J, leaving 11 bases between. The CDR3: CASSLGVTAKNIQYF. The CDR3 nucleotides are TGTGCCAGCAGCCTAGGGGTCACAGCCAAAAACATTCAGTACTTC.

This clonotype was seen only a few times. The rearrangement links TRBV12-5 to TRBJ2-1; D not certain. Trimming removed 5 bases from V and 0 bases from J, with 8 bases in between. Germline lookup yields CDR1 LGHNT and CDR2 FRNRAP. CDR3 length equals 14 residues. The CDR3 DNA is TGTGCTAGTGGTCTCGACCCCTCCTACAATGAGCAGTTCTTC. Translation: CASGLDPSYNEQFF.

This clonotype has only a few counts. The rearrangement uses TRBV7-9 and TRBJ1-2, with 8 bases that match TRBD1. The CDR3 is 16 amino acids. V lost 5 bases and J lost 3; bases outside the gene matches: 11. Germline V gene data show CDR1 as SEHNR and CDR2 as FQNEAQ (reference sequence). CDR3 in DNA: TGTGCCAGCAGCCTCCAACCCTGGGACAGGTACTATGGCTACACCTTC. It yields the protein CASSLQPWDRYYGYTF.

The table lists this clonotype with a few counts. The chain joins TRBV11-2 to TRBJ2-3, with D maybe TRBD2 (6 bases). The CDR3 length is 15 residues. V was cut by 5 bases and J by 6 bases, with 18 bases left in between. Germline-derived CDR1 and CDR2 are SGHAT and FQNNGV. The DNA of the CDR3 is TGTGCCAGCAGCAACCAAGCGGGCGCCGGGGATACGCAGTATTTT. As protein: CASSNQAGAGDTQYF.

This chain connects TRBV6-2 or TRBV6-3 to TRBJ1-1, with D maybe TRBD1 (5 bases). CDR3 length: 15 amino acids. Trimming pared 4 bases from V and 0 bases from J, leaving 12 bases between. Germline lookup yields CDR1 MNHEY and CDR2 SVGEGT. The CDR3 loop is CASSSMAGMNTEAFF. The CDR3, as DNA: TGTGCCAGCAGTTCCATGGCAGGGATGAACACTGAAGCTTTCTTT.

The rearrangement links TRBV2 to TRBJ2-5; no firm D call. CDR3 length equals 13 residues. The germline CDR1 and CDR2 sequences are SNHLY and FYNNEI. The V gene lost 4 bases and the J gene lost 0 bases, with 6 bases spanning the gap. The DNA of the CDR3 is TGTGCCAGCAGTGCTGACTACCAAGAGACCCAGTACTTC. Amino acids: CASSADYQETQYF. The full variable domain, with the rest looked up from reference TRBV2 and TRBJ2-5, is EPEVTQTPSHQVTQMGQEVILRCVPISNHLYFYWYRQILGQKVEFLVSFYNNEISEKSEIFDDQFSVERPDGSNFTLKIRSTKLEDSAMYFCASSADYQETQYFGPGTRLLVL.

In its sample, this clonotype was seen once. V usage is TRBV12-3 or TRBV12-4 and J usage is TRBJ2-7; D is undetermined. The CDR3 is 13 residues long. Trimming cost V 7 bases and J 5 bases, with 15 bases left between them. In nucleotides, the CDR3 is TGTGCCAGCACTCCGCGCCAAGGAAACGAGCAGTACTTC. Protein sequence: CASTPRQGNEQYF.

The chain joins TRBV12-3 or TRBV12-4 to TRBJ2-7; 7 nucleotides line up with TRBD1. CDR3 length: 11 amino acids. Losses at the gene ends were 4 bases for V and 12 bases for J; bases not matched to a gene: 6. CDR3 amino acids: CASSWGTARYF. CDR3 DNA: TGTGCCAGCAGTTGGGGGACAGCGCGGTACTTC.

The chain joins TRBV15 to TRBJ2-7; 7 bases are shared with TRBD1. V lost 2 bases and J lost 0; bases outside the gene matches: 7. Germline V gives CDR1 LNHNV, CDR2 YYDKDF (reference sequence). The CDR3 sequence is 16 residues long. In DNA, the CDR3 is TGTGCCACCAGCAGATCCGGGACAGTAAGCTCCTACGAGCAGTACTTC. It specifies CATSRSGTVSSYEQYF.

This clonotype was recorded a few times. This chain connects TRBV6-2 or TRBV6-3 to TRBJ2-7; D unclear. Germline V CDR1 and CDR2: MNHEY, SVGEGT. Trimming shortened V by 5 bases and J by 1 base, and 9 bases separated the two germline ends. The CDR3 has 13 amino acids. In nucleotides, the CDR3 is TGTGCCAGCAGTGTTTCTCTATCCTACGAGCAGTACTTC. Translating it yields CASSVSLSYEQYF.

The chain recombines TRBV7-2 with TRBJ2-7; D may be TRBD1 (5 bases). Trimming took off 2 bases at V and 2 bases at J, with 13 bases between the two ends. The CDR3 covers 15 residues. The V gene's germline CDR1 is SGHTA and CDR2 FQGNSA. The CDR3 sequence: CASSLMWQGTYEQYF. The CDR3 DNA reads TGTGCCAGCAGCTTAATGTGGCAGGGTACCTACGAGCAGTACTTC.